This T cell receptor beta chain was recorded in a study of cytomegalovirus exposure and HLA in healthy donors. The CDR3 is made up of 19 amino acids. From germline, CDR1 is SEHNR and CDR2 FQNEAQ (reference sequence). J lost 2 bases, V lost 5 bases, and 19 bases had no gene match. Here immunoSEQ multiplex PCR was the method, and the copy in TCRdb shows in-frame clones only, minus some. The sample records about 130,000 clones, 89% being singletons. This clonotype originated in a woman aged 18-29 years in good health and CMV-seronegative. Source material: PBMCs. The V and J genes are TRBV7-9 and TRBJ2-7; 9 nucleotides align to TRBD2. The CDR3 here is CASSRSSGSIALQPYEQYF. Here the CDR3 DNA reads TGTGCCAGCAGCCGAAGTAGCGGGAGTATCGCTCTGCAGCCCTACGAGCAGTACTTC.